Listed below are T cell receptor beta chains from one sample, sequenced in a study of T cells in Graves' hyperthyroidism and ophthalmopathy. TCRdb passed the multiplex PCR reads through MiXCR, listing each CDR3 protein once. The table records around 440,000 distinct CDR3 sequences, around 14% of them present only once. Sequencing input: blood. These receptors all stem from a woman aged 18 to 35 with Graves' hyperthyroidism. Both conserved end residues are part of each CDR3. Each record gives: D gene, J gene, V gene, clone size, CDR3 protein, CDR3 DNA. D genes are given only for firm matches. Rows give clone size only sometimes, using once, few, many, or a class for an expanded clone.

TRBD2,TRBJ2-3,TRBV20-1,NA,CSAVLAGGRTDTQYF,TGCAGTGCTGTACTAGCGGGGGGGCGGACAGATACGCAGTATTTT
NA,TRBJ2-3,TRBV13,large,CASSFYLGGTDTQYF,TGTGCCAGCAGCTTTTACCTAGGGGGCACAGATACGCAGTATTTT
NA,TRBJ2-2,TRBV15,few,CATSSGLAGGELFF,TGTGCCACCAGCAGTGGGCTAGCAGGCGGGGAGCTGTTTTTT
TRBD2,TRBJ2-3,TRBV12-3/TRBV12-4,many,CASSLAGVDTQYF,TGTGCCAGCAGTCTAGCGGGGGTAGATACGCAGTATTTT
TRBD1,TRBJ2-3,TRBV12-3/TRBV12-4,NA,CASSLGDRGTTDTQYF,TGTGCCAGCAGTTTAGGGGACAGGGGCACCACAGATACGCAGTATTTT
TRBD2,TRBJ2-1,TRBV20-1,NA,CSASSLADCNEQFF,TGCAGTGCTAGTAGTCTAGCGGACTGCAATGAGCAGTTCTTC
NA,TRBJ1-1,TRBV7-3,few,CASSLEGGMAFF,TGTGCCAGCAGCTTAGAGGGGGGTATGGCTTTCTTT
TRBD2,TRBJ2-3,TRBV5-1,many,CASTPGGIADTQYF,TGCGCCAGCACCCCGGGAGGCATCGCAGATACGCAGTATTTT
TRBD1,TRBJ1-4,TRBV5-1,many,CASSRNVGQEGEKLFF,TGCGCCAGCAGCCGAAACGTTGGACAGGAGGGCGAAAAACTGTTTTTT
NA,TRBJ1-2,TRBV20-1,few,CSARDRGVRNYGYTF,TGCAGTGCTAGAGACAGGGGAGTTCGAAACTATGGCTACACCTTC
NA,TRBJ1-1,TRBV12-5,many,CASGLTPNTEAFF,TGTGCTAGTGGTTTGACACCGAACACTGAAGCTTTCTTT
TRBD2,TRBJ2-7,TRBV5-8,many,CASPGTIYEQYF,TGTGCCAGCCCTGGGACTATCTACGAGCAGTACTTC
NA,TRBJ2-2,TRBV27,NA,CASRPDPRGFGELFF,TGTGCCAGCAGACCCGATCCCCGGGGGTTCGGGGAGCTGTTTTTT
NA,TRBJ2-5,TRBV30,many,CAWLDYQETQYF,TGTGCCTGGCTGGACTATCAAGAGACCCAGTACTTC
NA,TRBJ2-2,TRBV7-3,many,CASSLGRGGELFF,TGTGCCAGCAGCTTAGGGCGCGGTGGGGAGCTGTTTTTT
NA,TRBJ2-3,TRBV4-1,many,CASSQGARGTDTQYF,TGCGCCAGCAGCCAAGGAGCCAGGGGCACAGATACGCAGTATTTT
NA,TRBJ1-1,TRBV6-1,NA,CASSGDLGGRRAEAFF,TGTGCCAGCAGTGGCGACTTGGGAGGACGCCGCGCCGAAGCTTTCTTT
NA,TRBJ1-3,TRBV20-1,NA,CSARNPGLHSGNTIYF,TGCAGTGCTAGGAACCCGGGACTGCACTCTGGAAACACCATATATTTT
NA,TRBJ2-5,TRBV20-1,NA,CSASDPRTGLQETQYF,TGCAGTGCTAGTGACCCCCGAACAGGGCTTCAAGAGACCCAGTACTTC
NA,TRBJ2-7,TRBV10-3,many,CAISESSSYEQYF,TGTGCCATCAGTGAGTCGTCAAGCTACGAGCAGTACTTC
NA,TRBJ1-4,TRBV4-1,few,CASSLPKGGAGATNEKLFF,TGCGCCAGCAGCCTTCCAAAGGGAGGGGCCGGGGCAACTAATGAAAAACTGTTTTTT
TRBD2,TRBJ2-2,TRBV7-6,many,CASSPIHSPWLAERGGELFF,TGTGCCAGCAGCCCAATACATAGCCCGTGGCTAGCGGAAAGGGGCGGGGAGCTGTTTTTT
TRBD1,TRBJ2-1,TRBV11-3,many,CASSSRDREGNEQFF,TGTGCCAGCAGCTCCCGGGACAGGGAAGGCAATGAGCAGTTCTTC
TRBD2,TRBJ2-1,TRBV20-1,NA,CSARGGGGGGGGASYNEQFF,TGCAGTGCTAGAGGGGGGGGGGGGGGGGGGGGGGGAGCCTCCTACAATGAGCAGTTCTTC
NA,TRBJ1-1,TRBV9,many,CASSLPSSGSSAHTEAFF,TGTGCCAGCAGCTTACCCTCCTCAGGGTCTAGCGCTCACACTGAAGCTTTCTTT
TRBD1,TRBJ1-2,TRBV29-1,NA,CSVEVSGGRGYTF,TGCAGCGTTGAAGTTTCAGGGGGCAGGGGCTACACCTTC
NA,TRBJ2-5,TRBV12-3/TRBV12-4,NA,CASSRTSQETQYF,TGTGCCAGCAGCCGGACATCTCAAGAGACCCAGTACTTC
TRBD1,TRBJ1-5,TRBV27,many,CASGVLGTAEASQHF,TGTGCCAGCGGGGTGCTAGGGACAGCCGAAGCGTCCCAGCATTTT
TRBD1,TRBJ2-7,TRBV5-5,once,CASSAGQGRNEQYF,TGTGCCAGCAGCGCGGGACAGGGTCGGAATGAGCAGTACTTC
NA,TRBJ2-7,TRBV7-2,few,CASSPLTPSYNEQYF,TGTGCCAGCAGCCCGCTAACCCCCTCCTACAATGAGCAGTACTTC
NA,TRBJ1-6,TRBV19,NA,CASSSLQINSPLHF,TGTGCCAGTAGTAGTCTACAGATTAATTCACCCCTCCACTTT
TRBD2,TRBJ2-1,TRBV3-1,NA,CASSPAIAGGGNEQFF,TGTGCCAGCAGCCCTGCAATAGCGGGAGGGGGCAATGAGCAGTTCTTC
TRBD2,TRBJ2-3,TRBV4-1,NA,CASCVRVAGRADTQYF,TGCGCCAGCTGCGTTCGGGTAGCGGGGCGCGCAGATACGCAGTATTTT
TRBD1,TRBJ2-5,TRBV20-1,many,CSARQPGQAPPQYF,TGCAGTGCTAGGCAGCCGGGACAGGCCCCCCCCCAGTACTTC
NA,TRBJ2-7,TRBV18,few,CASSPAAYYEQYF,TGTGCCAGCTCACCGGCGGCCTACTACGAGCAGTACTTC
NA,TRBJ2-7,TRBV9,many,CASSVAPLREQYF,TGTGCCAGCAGCGTAGCCCCTTTACGCGAGCAGTACTTC
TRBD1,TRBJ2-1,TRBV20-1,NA,CSARRTGVDEQFF,TGCAGTGCTAGACGGACAGGGGTCGATGAGCAGTTCTTC
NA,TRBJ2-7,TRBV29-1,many,CSVEVDRLYEQYF,TGCAGCGTTGAAGTGGACAGACTTTACGAGCAGTACTTC
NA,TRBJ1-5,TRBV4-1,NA,CASSQETDNQPQHF,TGCGCCAGCAGCCAAGAGACAGACAATCAGCCCCAGCATTTT
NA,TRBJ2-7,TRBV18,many,CASSPLDSYEQYF,TGTGCCAGCTCACCACTCGACAGCTACGAGCAGTACTTC
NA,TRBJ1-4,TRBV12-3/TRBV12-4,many,CASKPGRGGNEKLFF,TGTGCCAGCAAGCCCGGGCGGGGCGGAAATGAAAAACTGTTTTTT
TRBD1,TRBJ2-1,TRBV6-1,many,CASSEGQGTYNEQFF,TGTGCCAGCAGTGAGGGACAGGGGACTTACAATGAGCAGTTCTTC
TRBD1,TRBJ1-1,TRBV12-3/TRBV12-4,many,CASSPGRGHGDTEAFF,TGTGCCAGCAGCCCTGGCAGGGGGCACGGGGACACTGAAGCTTTCTTT
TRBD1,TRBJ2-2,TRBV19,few,CASSQQGANTGELFF,TGTGCCAGTAGCCAACAGGGGGCGAACACCGGGGAGCTGTTTTTT